This TCR beta chain emerged from a study of PD-1 blockade in mismatch repair-deficient tumors. Across the whole study: Patients had 12 mismatch repair-deficient cancer types, all previously treated and progressing.

Using immunoSEQ multiplex PCR, the repertoire was profiled, and TCRdb retains in-frame clones only, with some absent. The table includes under 85,000 clones, around 73% detected once. With respect to this clone: Its target is unknown.

The CDR3 contains 13 residues. With 4 bases removed from V and 0 bases from J, the gap between germline ends came to 7 bases. Per the germline V gene, CDR1 is GTSNPN and CDR2 is SVGIG (reference sequence). All patients were mismatch repair deficient, assessed by either PCR or immunohistochemistry. TCRs were sequenced from three patients responding to pembrolizumab. Study-wide findings and caveats: Rapid post-treatment expansion, then contraction, generally preceding radiologic response, marked tumor-resident clones.

V is TRBV30 and J is TRBJ2-1; unclear D gene. This TCR came from an adult with mismatch repair-deficient cancer. Sequenced material: peripheral blood, taken 2 weeks after starting pembrolizumab. CDR3 DNA: TGTGCCTGGAAAGGTGGCTCCTACAATGAGCAGTTCTTC. Protein sequence: CAWKGGSYNEQFF.